The rows below give T cell receptor beta chains drawn from one sample of a study of vaccination effects on CD4 cells after COVID-19. No antigens are known for them. The assay was immunoSEQ multiplex PCR, and TCRdb's table has in-frame clones only and misses some. The profile shows 30,000 or so clones, around three quarters of them singletons. Sequenced here: CD4+ T cells from PBMCs cultured with HCoV-229E spike peptides, sampled after COVID-19 vaccination. These receptors all stem from a human donor who received a COVID-19 vaccine. Each CDR3 is given with its conserved first and last residue. D genes are given only for firm matches. The size of a clone is reported for some rows only, either as once, few or many, or as a class for expanded clones.

CASSVADRPTDTQYF	TGTGCCAGCAGCGTAGCTGACAGGCCCACAGATACGCAGTATTTT	-	-	TRBV9	TRBJ2-3	15
CASSLAAGERYGYTF	TGCGCCAGCAGCTTGGCGGCCGGGGAGAGGTATGGCTACACCTTC	-	-	TRBV5-1	TRBJ1-2	15
CASSNSGTYGYTF	TGTGCCAGCAGTAACTCAGGGACTTATGGCTACACCTTC	-	-	TRBV6-5	TRBJ1-2	13
CASSPLRVDTIYF	TGTGCCAGCAGCCCCCTCAGGGTTGACACCATATATTTT	-	-	TRBV6-5	TRBJ1-3	13
CASRGQGPSTDTQYF	TGTGCCAGTAGGGGACAGGGGCCTAGCACAGATACGCAGTATTTT	TRBD1	once	TRBV19	TRBJ2-3	15
CASSLGGGKAHSEAFF	TGTGCCAGCAGCTTGGGCGGAGGGAAAGCGCACTCCGAAGCTTTCTTT	-	once	TRBV5-4	TRBJ1-1	16
CASSLDGTSGPYNEQFF	TGTGCCAGCAGCTTAGATGGGACTAGCGGTCCCTACAATGAGCAGTTCTTC	TRBD2	-	TRBV7-7	TRBJ2-1	17
CASSQLPTVTSTDTQYF	TGCGCCAGCAGCCAACTCCCGACAGTTACTAGCACAGATACGCAGTATTTT	-	-	TRBV4-1	TRBJ2-3	17
CASSPEFVTEAFF	TGTGCCAGCTCACCAGAGTTTGTAACAGAAGCTTTCTTT	-	few	TRBV18	TRBJ1-1	13
CASSVLGGQGAQYF	TGTGCCAGCAGTGTCCTGGGGGGACAAGGGGCCCAGTACTTC	-	-	TRBV6-4	TRBJ2-5	14
CASSLIYRTGSSGNTIYF	TGCGCCAGCAGCTTGATATACAGGACAGGGAGCTCTGGAAACACCATATATTTT	TRBD1	few	TRBV5-1	TRBJ1-3	18
CASSIKAGYRNSPLHF	TGTGCCAGTAGTATAAAGGCAGGATACCGCAATTCACCCCTCCACTTT	-	-	TRBV19	TRBJ1-6	16
CASSYGGGLYEQYF	TGTGCCAGCAGTTACGGAGGAGGGCTATACGAGCAGTACTTC	-	few	TRBV6-6	TRBJ2-7	14
CASSPGLYYEQYF	TGCGCCAGCAGCCCGGGACTGTACTACGAGCAGTACTTC	-	-	TRBV10-1	TRBJ2-7	13
CASSLISSYNEQFF	TGTGCCAGCAGCCTCATTTCCTCCTACAATGAGCAGTTCTTC	-	-	TRBV3-1/TRBV3-2	TRBJ2-1	14
CASSLSRQGGRISNQPQHF	TGTGCCAGCAGCCTTTCACGACAGGGGGGGAGGATAAGCAATCAGCCCCAGCATTTT	TRBD1	-	TRBV5-5	TRBJ1-5	19
CASRRQGALAYEQYF	TGTGCCAGCAGAAGACAGGGGGCGTTAGCCTACGAGCAGTACTTC	TRBD1	once	TRBV7-9	TRBJ2-7	15
CASSYYSGTGASGANVLTF	TGTGCCAGCAGCTACTATTCCGGGACAGGGGCCTCTGGGGCCAACGTCCTGACTTTC	TRBD1	-	TRBV3-1/TRBV3-2	TRBJ2-6	19
CASSYGTGYQPQHF	TGTGCCAGCAGTTACGGGACAGGCTATCAGCCCCAGCATTTT	TRBD1	-	TRBV6-5	TRBJ1-5	14
CASSPGGGETQYF	TGCGCCAGCAGCCCAGGCGGTGGGGAGACCCAGTACTTC	-	-	TRBV5-1	TRBJ2-5	13
CASSHIRTSGAGKIAYEQYF	TGTGCCAGCAGTCACATAAGGACTAGCGGGGCTGGGAAAATCGCCTACGAGCAGTACTTC	TRBD2	-	TRBV28	TRBJ2-7	20
CASSPQPRSNYGYTF	TGTGCCAGCAGCCCCCAACCCAGGTCCAACTATGGCTACACCTTC	-	-	TRBV6-5	TRBJ1-2	15
CASSLHLGTSRGELFF	TGTGCCAGCAGCTTACATTTAGGGACGTCGAGGGGGGAGCTGTTTTTT	-	-	TRBV7-6	TRBJ2-2	16
CASIGGGAVAFF	TGTGCCAGCATTGGGGGGGGCGCGGTAGCTTTCTTT	-	-	TRBV7-9	TRBJ1-1	12
CASSQTSYSSYEQYF	TGTGCCAGCAGCCAAACTAGCTATAGCTCCTACGAGCAGTACTTC	-	once	TRBV3-1/TRBV3-2	TRBJ2-7	15
CSVEDWAGELFF	TGCAGCGTTGAAGATTGGGCCGGGGAGCTGTTTTTT	-	-	TRBV29-1	TRBJ2-2	12
CASRGWTASSYNSPLHF	TGTGCCAGCAGAGGCTGGACAGCCAGCTCCTATAATTCACCCCTCCACTTT	-	-	TRBV2	TRBJ1-6	17
CASSPGSNQPQHF	TGTGCCAGCTCCCCGGGGAGCAATCAGCCCCAGCATTTT	-	once	TRBV18	TRBJ1-5	13
CATWDVSYEQYF	TGTGCCACATGGGACGTCTCCTACGAGCAGTACTTC	-	-	TRBV6-6	TRBJ2-7	12
CASSYPGTGGGYTF	TGTGCCAGCAGTTACCCGGGGACAGGGGGTGGCTACACCTTC	TRBD1	-	TRBV6-5	TRBJ1-2	14
CASSEAVQMTTRQPQHF	TGTGCCAGCAGTGAAGCGGTGCAAATGACAACGAGGCAGCCCCAGCATTTT	-	-	TRBV6-1	TRBJ1-5	17
CASSEAEGRFGAQYF	TGTGCCAGCAGTGAAGCGGAAGGTCGGTTTGGGGCCCAGTACTTC	-	-	TRBV2	TRBJ2-5	15
CASSLAGSNQPQHF	TGCGCCAGCAGCTTGGCCGGTAGCAATCAGCCCCAGCATTTT	-	-	TRBV5-1	TRBJ1-5	14
CAISDPRTGSVHEQYF	TGTGCCATCAGTGACCCGAGGACAGGGTCCGTCCACGAGCAGTACTTC	TRBD1	few	TRBV10-3	TRBJ2-7	16
CASSQGTGGHQPQHF	TGTGCCAGCAGCCAAGGGACAGGGGGCCACCAGCCCCAGCATTTT	TRBD1	-	TRBV3-1/TRBV3-2	TRBJ1-5	15
CASSYSWGHSGNTIYF	TGTGCCAGCAGTTACTCCTGGGGCCACTCTGGAAACACCATATATTTT	-	-	TRBV6-5	TRBJ1-3	16
CASSPRSSSYEQYF	TGTGCCAGCTCACCACGATCGAGCTCCTACGAGCAGTACTTC	-	-	TRBV18	TRBJ2-7	14
CASSWTGKCQPQHF	TGTGCCAGCAGCTGGACAGGGAAGTGTCAGCCCCAGCATTTT	TRBD1	-	TRBV5-4	TRBJ1-5	14
CAPVVHTYEQYF	TGTGCCCCCGTGGTACATACCTACGAGCAGTACTTC	-	-	TRBV19	TRBJ2-7	12
CASGLDRGSLVTNTGELFF	TGTGCTAGTGGTTTGGACAGGGGGAGTTTAGTAACGAACACCGGGGAGCTGTTTTTT	TRBD1	-	TRBV12-5	TRBJ2-2	19
CAISEGTSGSPRDTQYF	TGTGCCATCAGTGAGGGGACTAGCGGGAGTCCTCGGGATACGCAGTATTTT	TRBD2	-	TRBV10-3	TRBJ2-3	17
CASSRDRVREQYF	TGTGCCAGCAGCCGGGACAGGGTAAGGGAGCAGTACTTC	TRBD1	-	TRBV11-2	TRBJ2-7	13